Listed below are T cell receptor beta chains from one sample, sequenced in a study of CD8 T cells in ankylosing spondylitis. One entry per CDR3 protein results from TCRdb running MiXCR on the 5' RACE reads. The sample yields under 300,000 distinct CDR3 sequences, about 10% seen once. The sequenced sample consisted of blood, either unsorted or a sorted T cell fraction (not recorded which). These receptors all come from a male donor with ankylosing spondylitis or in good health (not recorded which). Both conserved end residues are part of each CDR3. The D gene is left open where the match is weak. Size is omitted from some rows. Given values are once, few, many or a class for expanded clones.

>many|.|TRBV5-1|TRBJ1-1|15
TGCGCCAGCAGCTCCCAGGGGCGGGGAGACACTGAAGCTTTCTTT
CASSSQGRGDTEAFF
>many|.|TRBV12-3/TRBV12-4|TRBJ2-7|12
TGTGCCAGCAGTTTAGGGGGCGCATCGCAGTACTTC
CASSLGGASQYF
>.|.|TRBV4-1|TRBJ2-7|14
TGCGCCAGCAGCCTGAGTCCCTTAATGTACGAGCAGTACTTC
CASSLSPLMYEQYF
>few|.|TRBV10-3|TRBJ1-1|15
TGTGCCATCAGTGAAGGACCGCTAGTGAACACTGAAGCTTTCTTT
CAISEGPLVNTEAFF
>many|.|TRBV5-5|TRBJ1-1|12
TGTGCCAGCAGCTCTGTAAGAGCTGAAGCTTTCTTT
CASSSVRAEAFF
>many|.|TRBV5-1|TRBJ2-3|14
TGCGCCAGCAGCTTTCCCCGAGGCACAGATACGCAGTATTTT
CASSFPRGTDTQYF
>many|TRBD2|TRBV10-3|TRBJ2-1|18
TGTGCCATCAGTCCGAGTCGGGTAGCGGGTGTCTCCTACAATGAGCAGTTCTTC
CAISPSRVAGVSYNEQFF
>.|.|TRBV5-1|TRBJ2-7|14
TGCGCCAGCAGCTTTTCCTCCGGGGACTACGAGCAGTACTTC
CASSFSSGDYEQYF
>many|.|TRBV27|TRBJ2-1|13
TGTGCCAGCAGTTTATCGGTTGGTAGGAGGAAGTTCTTC
CASSLSVGRRKFF
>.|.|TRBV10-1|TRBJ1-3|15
TGCGCCAGCAGTGAGTCGACGCACTCTGGAAACACCATATATTTT
CASSESTHSGNTIYF
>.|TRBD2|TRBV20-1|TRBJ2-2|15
TGCAGTGTTAGAGTGTCTAGCGGGGACACCGGGGAGCTGTTTTTT
CSVRVSSGDTGELFF
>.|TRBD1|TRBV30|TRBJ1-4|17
TGTGCCTGGAGTGTGGGGCAGGGGGCGACAACTAATGAAAAACTGTTTTTT
CAWSVGQGATTNEKLFF
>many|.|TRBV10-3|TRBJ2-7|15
TGTGCCATCAGTGAGTCCGGTCGAAGTTCCTACGAGCAGTACTTC
CAISESGRSSYEQYF
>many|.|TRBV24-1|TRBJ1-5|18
TGTGCCACCCCAAGGAGGCTACTACCATCGGGGGGCAATCAGCCCCAGCATTTT
CATPRRLLPSGGNQPQHF
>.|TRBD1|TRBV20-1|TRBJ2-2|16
TGCAGTGCCCCTGCACAGGGGGCAGAGAACACCGGGGAGCTGTTTTTT
CSAPAQGAENTGELFF
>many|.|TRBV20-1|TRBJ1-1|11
TGCAGTGCTAGAGACAGGTCGGGCGCTTTCTTT
CSARDRSGAFF
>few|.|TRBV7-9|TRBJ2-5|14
TGTGCCAGCAGGAAGGGAGCAAACCAAGAGACCCAGTACTTC
CASRKGANQETQYF
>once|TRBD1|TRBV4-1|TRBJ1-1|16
TGCGCCAGCAGCCAAGTTGTGAGGGGGCGGAACACTGAAGCTTTCTTT
CASSQVVRGRNTEAFF
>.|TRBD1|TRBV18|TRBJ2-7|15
TGTGCCAGCTCACCACTCGACAGGGCAACCTACGAGCAGTACTTC
CASSPLDRATYEQYF
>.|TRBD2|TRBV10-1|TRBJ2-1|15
TGCGCCAGCAGTCGACTAGCGGGGGCGTCCAATGAGCAGTTCTTC
CASSRLAGASNEQFF
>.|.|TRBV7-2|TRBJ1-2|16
TGTGCCAGCAGCTTAGACACAGGTTCAAGTAAGCCAGGCTACACCTTC
CASSLDTGSSKPGYTF
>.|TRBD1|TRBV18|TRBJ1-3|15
TGTGCCAGCTCACCAGTGAACAGGGGAGGAAACACCATATATTTT
CASSPVNRGGNTIYF
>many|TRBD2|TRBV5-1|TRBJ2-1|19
TGCGCCAGCAGACTCGCTAGACTAGCGGGGGGAACTAACTACAATGAGCAGTTCTTC
CASRLARLAGGTNYNEQFF
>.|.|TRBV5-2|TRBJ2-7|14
TGTGCCAGGGGCCCTCGACAGTCTTCCTACGAGCAGTACTTC
CARGPRQSSYEQYF
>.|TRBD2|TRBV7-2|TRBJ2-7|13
TGTGCCAGCGGACTAGCGGGAGGGTACGAGCAGTACTTC
CASGLAGGYEQYF
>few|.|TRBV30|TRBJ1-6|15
TGTGCCTGGAGTTTTGGTTCGTCCTATAATTCACCCCTCCACTTT
CAWSFGSSYNSPLHF
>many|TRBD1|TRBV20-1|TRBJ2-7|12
TGCAGTGCAGAGACAGGGGATAATGAGCAGTACTTC
CSAETGDNEQYF
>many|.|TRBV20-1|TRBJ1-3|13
TGCAGTGCTAGTGGGCAGAATGGAAACACCATATATTTT
CSASGQNGNTIYF
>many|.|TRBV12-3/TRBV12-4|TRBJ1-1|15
TGTGCCAGCAGTTTAGCCTGGGGGGGCGTCTCTGAAGCTTTCTTT
CASSLAWGGVSEAFF
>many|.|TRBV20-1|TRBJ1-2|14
TGCAGTGCTCTCCCCCGCACAGGCGTCTATGGCTACACCTTC
CSALPRTGVYGYTF
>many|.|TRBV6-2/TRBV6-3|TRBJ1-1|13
TGTGCCAGCACCCAGGTAGGGGCGGGTGAAGCTTTCTTT
CASTQVGAGEAFF
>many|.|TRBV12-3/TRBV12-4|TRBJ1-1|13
TGTGCCAGCACTCCAAATAGGATGGCTGAAGCTTTCTTT
CASTPNRMAEAFF
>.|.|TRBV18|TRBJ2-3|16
TGTGCCAGCTCACCATTTGAAGGGGGTAGCATTGATACGCAGTATTTT
CASSPFEGGSIDTQYF
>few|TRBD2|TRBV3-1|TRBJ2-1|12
TGTGCCAGCAGCCGGGCGGGGGTTGAGCAGTTCTTC
CASSRAGVEQFF
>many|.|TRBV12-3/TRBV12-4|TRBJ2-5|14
TGTGCCAGCAGTCGACTAGTATCCGGAGAGACCCAGTACTTC
CASSRLVSGETQYF
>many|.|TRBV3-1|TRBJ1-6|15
TGTGCCAGCAGTCCCCTCATAGGGTATAATTCACCCCTCCACTTT
CASSPLIGYNSPLHF
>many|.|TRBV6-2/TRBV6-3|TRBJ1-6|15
TGTGCCAGCAGCGACGGAACCTCCTATAATTCACCCCTCCACTTT
CASSDGTSYNSPLHF
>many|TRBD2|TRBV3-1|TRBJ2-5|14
TGTGCCAGCAGCGGTCGGGGGGGCCAAGAGACCCAGTACTTC
CASSGRGGQETQYF
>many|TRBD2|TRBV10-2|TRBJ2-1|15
TGCGCCAGCAGTGGCCCGCTAGCGGGAGTTAATGAGCAGTTCTTC
CASSGPLAGVNEQFF
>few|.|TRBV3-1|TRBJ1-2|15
TGTGCCAGCAGCCCCCCGCCGGGGCAGGGGAATGGCTACACCTTC
CASSPPPGQGNGYTF
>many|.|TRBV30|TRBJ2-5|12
TGTGCCTGGAGTGCGGGTGCGGTGACCCAGTACTTC
CAWSAGAVTQYF
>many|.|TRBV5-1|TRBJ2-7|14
TGCGCCAGCCAAGGGGACATAAGCTCCTACGAGCAGTACTTC
CASQGDISSYEQYF
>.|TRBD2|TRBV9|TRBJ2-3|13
TGTGCCAGCACGGGACTACCCGAAGGGGAGCAGTATTTT
CASTGLPEGEQYF
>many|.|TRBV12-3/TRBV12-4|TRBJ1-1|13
TGTGCCAGCAGTCCCGCCCCGAACACTGAAGCTTTCTTT
CASSPAPNTEAFF
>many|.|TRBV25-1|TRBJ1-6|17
TGTGCCAGCAGTGCGAAAACGTCAGGGACGGGGGATTCACCCCTCCACTTT
CASSAKTSGTGDSPLHF
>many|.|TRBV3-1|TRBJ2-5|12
TGTGCCAGCAGCCCAGGCCCAGAGACCCAGTACTTC
CASSPGPETQYF
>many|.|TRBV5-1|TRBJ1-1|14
TGCGCCAGCAGCTTGGCCAGGCAGGGAGGTGAAGCTTTCTTT
CASSLARQGGEAFF
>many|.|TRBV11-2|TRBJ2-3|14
TGTGCCAGCAGCTTAGGGAGTTGGACAGATACGCAGTATTTT
CASSLGSWTDTQYF
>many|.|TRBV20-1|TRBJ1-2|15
TGCAGTGCTAGAGTTTCCGGGGGCAGGAACTATGGCTACACCTTC
CSARVSGGRNYGYTF
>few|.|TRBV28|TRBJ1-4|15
TGTGCCAGCAGTTCCCCCCTGGGCGGGGGTGAAAAACTGTTTTTT
CASSSPLGGGEKLFF
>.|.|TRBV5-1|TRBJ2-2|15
TGCGCCAGCAGCTCCTTAACAGGGAACACCGGGGAGCTGTTTTTT
CASSSLTGNTGELFF
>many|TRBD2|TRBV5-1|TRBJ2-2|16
TGCGCCAGCAGCTTGGCCTCGGACGGGAGGGCCGGGGAGCTGTTTTTT
CASSLASDGRAGELFF
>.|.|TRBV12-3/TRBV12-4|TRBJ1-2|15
TGTGCCAGCAGTTTAATGCGATCGGAATTCTATGGCTACACCTTC
CASSLMRSEFYGYTF
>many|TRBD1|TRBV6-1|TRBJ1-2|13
TGTGCCAGCAGTCCGGACAGGGATTATGGCTACACCTTC
CASSPDRDYGYTF
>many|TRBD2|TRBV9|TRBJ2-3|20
TGTGCCAGCAGCGCCAACTCCGGGACTAGCGGAAATCCCTCCACAGATACGCAGTATTTT
CASSANSGTSGNPSTDTQYF